This TCR beta chain stems from a study of T cells in Graves' hyperthyroidism and ophthalmopathy. Study conclusions and caveats: Model-based prediction identified ophthalmopathy a median about 6.8 months prior to its onset.

The investigators amplified TCR beta CDR3 regions from RNA transcripts. A first-round RT-PCR of the TCR CDR3 used the HTBI primer set. MiXCR, applied by TCRdb to the multiplex PCR reads, yields one record per CDR3 protein. The data hold a few hundred thousand distinct CDR3 sequences, with roughly 13% observed a single time. Fresh 10 ml peripheral blood yielded PBMCs. This clonotype was counted a few times. The target antigen is unknown. Germline trimming cut 5 bases from V and 4 bases from J; bases unmatched to any gene: 7. From germline, CDR1 is LGHNA and CDR2 YNFKEQ. This CDR3 has 16 amino acids. Specimen: blood. The chain recombines TRBV4-2 with TRBJ2-3; TRBD2 matches 12 bases. This clonotype was obtained from a middle-aged woman with Graves' ophthalmopathy. The CDR3 coding sequence is TGTGCCAGCAGCGGGATCGGACTAGCGGGGTCAGATACGCAGTATTTT. The encoded protein is CASSGIGLAGSDTQYF.